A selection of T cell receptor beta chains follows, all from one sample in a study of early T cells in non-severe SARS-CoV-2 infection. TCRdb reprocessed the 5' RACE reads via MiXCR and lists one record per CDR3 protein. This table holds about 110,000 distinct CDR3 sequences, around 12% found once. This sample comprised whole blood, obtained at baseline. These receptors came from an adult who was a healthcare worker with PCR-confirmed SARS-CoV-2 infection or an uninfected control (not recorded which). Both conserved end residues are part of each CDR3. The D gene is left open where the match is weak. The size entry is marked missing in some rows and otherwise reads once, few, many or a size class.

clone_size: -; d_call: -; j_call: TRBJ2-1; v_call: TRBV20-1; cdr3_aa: CSARVRGSYNEQFF; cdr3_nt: TGCAGTGCTAGAGTCAGGGGATCCTACAATGAGCAGTTCTTC
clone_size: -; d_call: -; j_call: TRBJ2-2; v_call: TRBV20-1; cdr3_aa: CSARDGAWSTGELFF; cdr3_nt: TGCAGTGCTAGAGATGGCGCGTGGAGCACCGGGGAGCTGTTTTTT
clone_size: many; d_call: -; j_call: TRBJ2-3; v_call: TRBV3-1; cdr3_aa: CASSQDFSTSSTDTQYF; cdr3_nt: TGTGCCAGCAGCCAAGATTTTTCCACGTCAAGCACAGATACGCAGTATTTT
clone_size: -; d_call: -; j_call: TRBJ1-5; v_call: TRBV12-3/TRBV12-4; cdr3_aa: CASSPGEHNQPQHF; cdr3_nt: TGTGCCAGCAGTCCCGGGGAGCACAATCAGCCCCAGCATTTT
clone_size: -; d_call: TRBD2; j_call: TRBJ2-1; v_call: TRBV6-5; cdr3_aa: CASSYNAGGPKFF; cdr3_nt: TGTGCCAGCAGTTATAATGCGGGAGGGCCGAAGTTCTTC
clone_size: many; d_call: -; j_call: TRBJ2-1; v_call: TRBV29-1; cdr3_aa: CSVGTVNEQFF; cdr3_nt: TGCAGCGTTGGGACAGTAAATGAGCAGTTCTTC
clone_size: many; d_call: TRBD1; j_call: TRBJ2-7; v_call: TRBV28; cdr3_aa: CASSSPAGGKSEQYF; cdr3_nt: TGTGCCAGCAGTTCCCCCGCAGGGGGTAAGTCCGAGCAGTACTTC
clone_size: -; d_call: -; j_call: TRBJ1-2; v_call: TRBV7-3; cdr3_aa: CASSLTTPGGGYTF; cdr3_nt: TGTGCCAGCAGCTTAACTACCCCAGGCGGTGGCTACACCTTC
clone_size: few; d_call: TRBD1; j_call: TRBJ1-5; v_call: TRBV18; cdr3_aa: CASSPDRYYQPQHF; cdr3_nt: TGTGCCAGCTCACCGGACAGGTATTATCAGCCCCAGCATTTT
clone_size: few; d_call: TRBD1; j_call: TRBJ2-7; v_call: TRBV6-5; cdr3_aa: CASSPGQGGIYEQYF; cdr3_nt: TGTGCCAGCAGCCCCGGACAGGGGGGAATCTACGAGCAGTACTTC
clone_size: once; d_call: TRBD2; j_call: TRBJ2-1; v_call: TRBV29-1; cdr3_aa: CSALTGTSVYNEQFF; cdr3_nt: TGCAGCGCCTTGACCGGGACTAGCGTATACAATGAGCAGTTCTTC
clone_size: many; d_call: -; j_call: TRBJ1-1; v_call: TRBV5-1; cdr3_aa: CASSPAAGLMNTEAFF; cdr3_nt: TGCGCCAGCAGCCCCGCGGCAGGGCTCATGAACACTGAAGCTTTCTTT
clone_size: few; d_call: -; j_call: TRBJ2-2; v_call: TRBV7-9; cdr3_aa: CASSLGSTGNTGELFF; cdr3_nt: TGTGCCAGCAGCTTAGGATCGACAGGGAACACCGGGGAGCTGTTTTTT
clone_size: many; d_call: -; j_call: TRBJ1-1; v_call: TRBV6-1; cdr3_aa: CASRRDNRVGTEAFF; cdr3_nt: TGTGCCAGCAGACGAGACAACAGGGTAGGCACTGAAGCTTTCTTT
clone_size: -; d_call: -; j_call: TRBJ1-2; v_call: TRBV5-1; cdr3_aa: CASSSTIYGYTF; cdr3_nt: TGCGCCAGCAGCTCGACAATTTATGGCTACACCTTC